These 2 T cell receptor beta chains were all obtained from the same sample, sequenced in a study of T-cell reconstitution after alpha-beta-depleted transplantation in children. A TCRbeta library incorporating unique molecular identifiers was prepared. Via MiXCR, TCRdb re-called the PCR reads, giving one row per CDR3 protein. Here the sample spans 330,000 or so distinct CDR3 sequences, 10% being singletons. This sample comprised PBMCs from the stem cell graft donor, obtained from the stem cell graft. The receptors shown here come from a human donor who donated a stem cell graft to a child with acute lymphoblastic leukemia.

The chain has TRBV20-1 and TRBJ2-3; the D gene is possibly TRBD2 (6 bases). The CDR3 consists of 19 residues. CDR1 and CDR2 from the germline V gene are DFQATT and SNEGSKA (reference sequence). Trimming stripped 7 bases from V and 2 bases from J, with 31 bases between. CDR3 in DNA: TGCAGTGTCGCAAGGGGTAGCGGAACTTACACCCTCACCACAGATACGCAGTATTTT. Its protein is CSVARGSGTYTLTTDTQYF.

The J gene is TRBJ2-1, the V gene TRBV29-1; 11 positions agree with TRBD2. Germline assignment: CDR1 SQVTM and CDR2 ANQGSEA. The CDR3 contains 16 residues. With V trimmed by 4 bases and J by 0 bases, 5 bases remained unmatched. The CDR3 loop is CSVGTSGLSSYNEQFF. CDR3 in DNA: TGCAGCGTTGGGACTAGCGGGTTAAGCTCCTACAATGAGCAGTTCTTC.